This T cell receptor beta chain was captured by sequencing in a study of OX40 agonist ivuxolimab in advanced cancers. The overall study: Of mixed ages from about 20 to 80 and averaging roughly 66 years, the group was 65% to 85% male.

Study results and limitations: Expansion of clones was among the lowest in partial responders at 0.1-3.0 mg/kg.

Patients were ruled out by autoimmune disease history or systemic immunosuppression. On this clone itself: What it binds is unknown.

Measured with immunoSEQ multiplex PCR; TCRdb has only the in-frame clones, and not every one. The sample lists about 76,000 clones; around 90% were seen once. This receptor was obtained from an adult with an advanced solid tumor such as melanoma, head and neck, liver or kidney cancer. The sequenced sample was CD4+ or CD8+ T cells sorted from blood, obtained in a trial of the OX40 agonist ivuxolimab.

The CDR3 loop is CASSESDRLGGNTIYF. Here the CDR3 DNA reads TGCGCCAGCAGTGAGTCAGACAGGTTGGGAGGAAACACCATATATTTT. The rearrangement joins TRBV10-2 to TRBJ1-3; tentative D call: TRBD1 (6 bases). Trimming took off 0 bases at V and 4 bases at J, with 13 bases between the two ends. There are 16 residues in the CDR3. The germline V gene encodes CDR1 WSHSY and CDR2 SAAADI.